What follows is one TCR beta chain and its context. A second PCR, run for roughly 7 to 11 cycles, used a sample-barcoded 5' primer plus a J-beta primer mix. Each cDNA molecule was tagged by a template-switch adaptor with 12 random nucleotides. MiXCR was run by TCRdb on the 5' RACE reads, yielding one entry per CDR3 protein. The sample holds under 850,000 distinct CDR3 sequences, about 37% seen once. This sample stems from a study of blood T cells in healthy people across ages. Between the trimmed V and J ends, which lost 2 bases and 7 bases, there was a span of 11 bases. Germline CDR1 SGHTA, CDR2 FQGNSA. This CDR3 is 14 amino acids long.

The chain has TRBV7-2 and TRBJ1-4, with no clear D. The clonotype was recovered from a man between 18 and 35 years old in good health. Source material: blood. CDR3 in DNA: TGTGCCAGCAGCTTAAATGTCATGTCTGAAAAACTGTTTTTT. Translated, it gives CASSLNVMSEKLFF.